One sample yielded the 31 T cell receptor beta chains listed below, sequenced in a study of cytomegalovirus exposure and HLA in healthy donors. Researchers ran the PCR with 60 Vbeta and 13 Jbeta primers. Only in-frame clones appear in the TCRdb table, and some are missing; sequencing was by immunoSEQ multiplex PCR. The sample holds fewer than 130,000 clones, roughly 86% seen once. The sample was PBMCs. These TCRs come from a man aged 40-50 years in good health and CMV-seronegative.

The chain employs TRBV7-2 and TRBJ1-5; possible D gene TRBD1, 6 bases. Germline V lookup: CDR1 SGHTA, CDR2 FQGNSA. CDR3 length equals 15 residues. Trimming left V 4 bases short and J 0 bases short, with 10 bases between. The CDR3 DNA follows: TGTGCCAGCAGCTCCGGACAGTATAGCAATCAGCCCCAGCATTTT. As protein: CASSSGQYSNQPQHF.

The chain has TRBV6-5 and TRBJ2-2; 11 nucleotides match TRBD1. The V gene end was trimmed by 1 base and the J gene end by 9 bases; junction bases not matched to a gene: 7. The CDR3 is 16 amino acids. Germline CDR1 is MNHEY and CDR2 is SVGAGI. For the CDR3, the DNA is TGTGCCAGCAGTTACTTGGGACAGGGGGTTCACCGGGAGCTGTTTTTT. Translating it yields CASSYLGQGVHRELFF.

The chain links TRBV19 to TRBJ1-1; D unclear. Germline assignment: CDR1 LNHDA and CDR2 SQIVND (reference sequence). The CDR3 spans 14 residues. V was pared by 3 bases and J by 2 bases, with 10 bases between. This CDR3 is CASSMVSGNTEAFF. The CDR3 DNA is TGTGCCAGTAGTATGGTGTCAGGAAACACTGAAGCTTTCTTT.

This rearrangement joins TRBV7-2 to TRBJ2-7, with D hard to call. The V gene's germline CDR1 is SGHTA and CDR2 FQGNSA. This CDR3 comprises 14 residues. Between the trimmed V and J ends, which lost 2 bases and 2 bases, there was a span of 10 bases. Here the CDR3 DNA reads TGTGCCAGCAGCTTACTGCTAGTCCCCTACGAGCAGTACTTC. It codes for CASSLLLVPYEQYF.

The chain employs TRBV7-2 and TRBJ1-1; the D gene is possibly TRBD1 (6 bases). The CDR3 length is 14 residues. The V and J ends lost 5 bases and 3 bases respectively, with 13 bases between them. Looked up from germline, CDR1 is SGHTA and CDR2 is FQGNSA. In DNA form, the CDR3 reads TGTGCCAGCAGCAAACAGGGAGGGTACACTGAAGCTTTCTTT. This codes for CASSKQGGYTEAFF.

This clone was seen once. V and J are TRBV6-1 and TRBJ2-7; D might be TRBD2 (6 bases). The CDR3 is 16 amino acids. Trimming took 2 bases from V and 6 from J, leaving 20 bases between them. CDR1 and CDR2 (germline): MNHNS, SASEGT. CDR3 sequence reads: CASSETAGILNSEQYF. Written as DNA, the CDR3 is TGTGCCAGCAGTGAAACGGCGGGGATACTGAACTCCGAGCAGTACTTC.

The V gene is TRBV4-1, the J gene TRBJ1-5; D not resolved. The germline CDR1 and CDR2 sequences are MGHRA and YSYEKL. Trimming took off 1 base at V and 2 bases at J, with 9 bases between the two ends. There are 15 residues in the CDR3. DNA for the CDR3: TGCGCCAGCAGCCAAGTAAATACAGGCAATCAGCCCCAGCATTTT. Encoded protein: CASSQVNTGNQPQHF.

The J gene is TRBJ2-7, the V gene TRBV5-1; D perhaps matches TRBD1 (6 bases). There are 13 residues in the CDR3. Germline V CDR1 and CDR2: SGHRS, YFSETQ. V was trimmed by 7 bases and J by 2 bases, leaving 13 bases between them. The CDR3 sequence: CASLNRAPYEQYF. The CDR3 DNA sequence: TGCGCCAGCCTGAACAGGGCCCCCTACGAGCAGTACTTC.

The chain couples TRBV10-3 to TRBJ1-1; D uncertain. The CDR3 spans 15 residues. V was cut by 6 bases and J by 1 base, with 15 bases left in between. CDR1 ENHRY and CDR2 SYGVKD come from the germline V gene. The CDR3 bases are TGTGCCATCAGGAACCGGGATCTCGGGAACACTGAAGCTTTCTTT. This encodes CAIRNRDLGNTEAFF.

This rearrangement joins TRBV28 to TRBJ1-6; 11 bases fit TRBD1. This CDR3 region has 17 residues. The trim removed 5 bases at V and 6 bases at J, leaving 9 bases unmatched. Germline V CDR1 and CDR2: MDHEN, SYDVKM. This CDR3 is CASSQGTGGIVNSPLHF. The CDR3 coding sequence is TGTGCCAGCAGTCAGGGGACAGGGGGTATCGTTAATTCACCCCTCCACTTT.

The chain couples TRBV7-9 to TRBJ1-1; TRBD1 matches 7 bases. Germline CDR1 reads SEHNR; CDR2 reads FQNEAQ (reference sequence). This CDR3 spans 15 amino acids. J gave up 4 bases and V 2 bases, and 7 bases lay outside the gene matches. The CDR3 loop reads CASSLQGGKSTEAFF. CDR3 DNA sequence: TGTGCCAGCAGCTTACAGGGGGGAAAGAGCACTGAAGCTTTCTTT.

The V gene is TRBV11-2, the J gene TRBJ1-6; D is unresolved. The CDR3 covers 13 residues. Trimming took 3 bases from V and 5 from J, leaving 5 bases between them. CDR1 and CDR2 (germline): SGHAT, FQNNGV. This chain's CDR3 is CASSLEDNSPLHF. The CDR3 coding sequence is TGTGCCAGCAGCTTGGAGGATAATTCACCCCTCCACTTT.

This chain connects TRBV4-2 to TRBJ1-1, with unresolved D. Trimming shortened V by 0 bases and J by 2 bases, and 13 bases separated the two germline ends. CDR1 is LGHNA and CDR2 is YNFKEQ in the germline V gene. The CDR3 is 16 residues long. The CDR3 sequence: CASSQERAQANTEAFF. CDR3 DNA: TGTGCCAGCAGCCAAGAGCGGGCCCAGGCAAACACTGAAGCTTTCTTT.

The chain uses TRBV2 and TRBJ1-1; D unresolved. Germline loops: CDR1 SNHLY, CDR2 FYNNEI. The CDR3 contains 14 residues. V was trimmed by 3 bases and J by 3 bases, leaving 11 bases between them. The CDR3 DNA is TGTGCCAGCAGTGACCCTTTCAGTGACACTGAAGCTTTCTTT. As protein: CASSDPFSDTEAFF.

This chain uses TRBV5-4 with TRBJ2-2; D unclear. With 1 base removed from V and 3 bases from J, the gap between germline ends came to 10 bases. The CDR3 consists of 15 residues. Per the germline V gene, CDR1 is SGHNT and CDR2 is YYREEE (reference sequence). CDR3 sequence (DNA): TGTGCCAGCAGCTTGAGGCATGGAGACACCGGGGAGCTGTTTTTT. It codes for CASSLRHGDTGELFF.

This sequence joins TRBV30 and TRBJ1-2; 9 nucleotides align to TRBD1. The V gene end was trimmed by 2 bases and the J gene end by 3 bases; junction bases not matched to a gene: 4. The V gene's germline CDR1 is GTSNPN and CDR2 SVGIG (reference sequence). There are 14 residues in the CDR3. The CDR3, as DNA: TGTGCCTGGAGTCGACAGGGGGGCTACTATGGCTACACCTTC. Translating gives CAWSRQGGYYGYTF.

This chain joins TRBV7-2 and TRBJ1-2; the D gene is possibly TRBD1 (6 bases). This CDR3 comprises 12 residues. Germline CDR1 is SGHTA and CDR2 is FQGNSA. With 3 bases removed from V and 10 bases from J, the gap between germline ends came to 12 bases. CDR3 nucleotides: TGTGCCAGCAGCTTGAGGACAGCGGACTACACCTTC. Translating it yields CASSLRTADYTF.

This chain uses TRBV7-8 with TRBJ2-3, with 8 bases aligning to TRBD1. Trimming took 5 bases from V and 0 from J; bases not matched to a gene: 4. Germline assignment: CDR1 SGHVS and CDR2 FQNEAQ. The CDR3 is 15 residues long. Here the CDR3 reads CASSHRQGSTDTQYF. The CDR3 DNA follows: TGTGCCAGCAGCCATCGACAGGGGAGCACAGATACGCAGTATTTT.

This chain joins TRBV4-1 and TRBJ2-5, with TRBD1 as a possible D gene (6 bases). V lost 0 bases, J lost 5 bases, and 10 bases lay in between. Germline CDR1 reads MGHRA; CDR2 reads YSYEKL. This CDR3 spans 14 amino acids. CDR3 sequence (DNA): TGCGCCAGCAGCCAAGACACAGGGTCCGAGACCCAGTACTTC. Protein: CASSQDTGSETQYF.

The chain is built from TRBV28 and TRBJ1-6, with D possibly being TRBD1 (5 bases). This CDR3 comprises 14 residues. Germline V gene lookup returns CDR1 MDHEN and CDR2 SYDVKM. V was shortened by 4 bases and J by 9 bases, with 13 bases between the two germline ends. This chain's CDR3 is CASSSRQGSSPLHF. The CDR3 nucleotides read TGTGCCAGCAGTTCCCGTCAGGGAAGTTCACCCCTCCACTTT.

This clone was found a few times. The V call is TRBV7-9, the J call TRBJ1-1; D unresolved. The V gene lost 4 bases and the J gene lost 3 bases, with 21 bases spanning the gap. Per the germline V gene, CDR1 is SEHNR and CDR2 is FQNEAQ (reference sequence). This CDR3 region has 17 residues. DNA of the CDR3: TGTGCCAGCAGCTCCCCTGTGTCGGTCCTCTCTCACACTGAAGCTTTCTTT. As protein: CASSSPVSVLSHTEAFF.

V and J are TRBV6-5 and TRBJ1-1; a possible D gene is TRBD1 (5 bases). Trimming stripped 4 bases from V and 2 bases from J, with 8 bases between. The CDR3 covers 13 residues. From germline, CDR1 is MNHEY and CDR2 SVGAGI. The DNA of the CDR3 is TGTGCCAGCAGTTCCGACAGAAACACTGAAGCTTTCTTT. It specifies CASSSDRNTEAFF.

CDR3 loop: CASSTTVVEAFF. In DNA, the CDR3 is TGTGCCAGCAGCACAACCGTGGTTGAAGCTTTCTTT. The chain has TRBV28 and TRBJ1-1, with no clear D. Germline V gene sequence: CDR1 MDHEN, CDR2 SYDVKM. V lost 6 bases, J lost 7 bases, and 12 bases lay in between. CDR3 size: 12 residues.

V and J are TRBV5-6 and TRBJ1-2; D is unclear. Trimming took off 0 bases at V and 8 bases at J, with 8 bases between the two ends. Germline-derived CDR1 and CDR2 are SGHDT and YYEEEE. This CDR3 region has 12 residues. CDR3 in amino acids: CASSLEQLGYTF. In DNA, the CDR3 is TGTGCCAGCAGCTTGGAACAGTTGGGCTACACCTTC.

V is TRBV2 and J is TRBJ1-2, with 7 positions matching TRBD1. This CDR3 spans 14 amino acids. V shed 5 bases and J 1 base; nucleotides not matched to a gene: 4. Germline CDR1 is SNHLY and CDR2 is FYNNEI. The CDR3 sequence is CASSLQGSNYGYTF. In DNA, the CDR3 is TGTGCCAGCAGTTTACAGGGGAGTAACTATGGCTACACCTTC.

The V and J genes are TRBV5-8 and TRBJ2-1; 10 bases agree with TRBD2. This CDR3 spans 17 amino acids. CDR1 is SGHTS, CDR2 YDEGEE, per germline. J was trimmed by 8 bases and V by 1 base; bases with no gene match: 12. CDR3 nucleotide sequence: TGTGCCAGCAGCTTGAGGTCCCCCCAGCGGGGGGGCCATGAGCAGTTCTTC. Its translation: CASSLRSPQRGGHEQFF. The full variable domain, its missing parts supplied by reference TRBV5-8 and TRBJ2-1, is EAGVTQSPTHLIKTRGQQATLRCSPISGHTSVYWYQQALGLGLQFLLWYDEGEERNRGNFPPRFSGRQFPNYSSELNVNALELEDSALYLCASSLRSPQRGGHEQFFGPGTRLTVL.

The genes are TRBV11-1 and TRBJ1-4; D is unresolved. Germline V gives CDR1 SGHAT, CDR2 FQDESV (reference sequence). Trimming took off 5 bases at V and 2 bases at J, with 21 bases between the two ends. The CDR3 covers 18 residues. In DNA, the CDR3 is TGTGCCAGCAGCCCGCACCCACTACTTATCGGGACTAATGAAAAACTGTTTTTT. Translated: CASSPHPLLIGTNEKLFF.

The rearrangement uses TRBV5-1 and TRBJ1-2, with a weak D call TRBD1 (5 bases). The CDR3 is 15 amino acids. The V gene lost 0 bases and the J gene lost 4 bases, with 13 bases spanning the gap. Germline V gene sequence: CDR1 SGHRS, CDR2 YFSETQ. CDR3 region: CASSLAGTQPYGYTF. The CDR3 nucleotides are TGCGCCAGCAGCTTGGCCGGGACTCAACCCTATGGCTACACCTTC.

V gene TRBV6-6 combines with J gene TRBJ1-2, with 9 positions matching TRBD1. The CDR3 runs to 15 residues. After removal of 1 base from V and 10 bases from J, the junction contained 10 bases not matched to a gene. CDR1 is MNHNY, CDR2 SVGAGI, per germline (reference sequence). The CDR3 protein is CASSYLPGTGMYYTF. CDR3 nucleotides: TGTGCCAGCAGTTACTTGCCTGGGACAGGGATGTACTACACCTTC.

The chain links TRBV16 to TRBJ2-5, with TRBD2 as a possible D gene (6 bases). The CDR3 has 15 residues. Germline-derived CDR1 and CDR2 are KGHSY and FQNENV. The V and J ends lost 3 bases and 2 bases respectively, with 13 bases between them. CDR3 protein: CASSHAGSPQETQYF. In DNA, the CDR3 is TGTGCCAGCAGCCATGCCGGGAGCCCACAAGAGACCCAGTACTTC.

J is TRBJ1-4 and V is TRBV7-2; perhaps TRBD1 as D (5 bases). V dropped 1 base and J dropped 8 bases, with 8 bases sitting between them. Germline V gives CDR1 SGHTA, CDR2 FQGNSA. The CDR3 totals 13 residues. The CDR3 protein is CASSLEGKEKLFF. The CDR3 nucleotides read TGTGCCAGCAGCTTAGAGGGGAAAGAAAAACTGTTTTTT.